Below are 21 T cell receptor beta chains sequenced from a single sample in a study of CD8+ T cells in alopecia areata. Treatment specified: oral pan-JAK inhibitor, 5-10 mg twice daily. Once RNA had been extracted, it was reverse transcribed into cDNA to act as the sequencing template. Measured with immunoSEQ multiplex PCR; TCRdb has only the in-frame clones, and not every one. Here the sample spans about 220,000 clones, less than 75% being singletons. The input for sequencing was CD4+ T cells sorted from blood, taken at week 4, from a patient treated with tofacitinib. The receptors derive from a human donor with alopecia areata.

This clone was detected a few times. The sample has other DNA sequences that encode this CDR3 too. V is TRBV29-1 and J is TRBJ2-3; D may be TRBD2 (7 bases). V lost 5 bases, J lost 5 bases, and 11 bases lay in between. The germline V gene has CDR1 SQVTM and CDR2 ANQGSEA. The CDR3 length is 12 residues. CDR3 nucleotide sequence: TGCAGCGTTAGAGGGGGGGGAGATACGCAGTATTTT. This sequence encodes CSVRGGGDTQYF.

This clone turned up a few times. V usage is TRBV4-1 and J usage is TRBJ2-3; D may be TRBD2 (6 bases). Trimming left V 1 base short and J 2 bases short, with 13 bases between. The CDR3 runs to 16 residues. Germline V gives CDR1 MGHRA, CDR2 YSYEKL. The CDR3 nucleotides are TGCGCCAGCAGCCAAGTAGGAGGGGCTAACACAGATACGCAGTATTTT. It is translated as CASSQVGGANTDTQYF.

The V gene is TRBV4-2, the J gene TRBJ1-2; perhaps TRBD1 as D (5 bases). Germline CDR1 is LGHNA and CDR2 is YNFKEQ. The CDR3 has 15 residues. V was shortened by 0 bases and J by 6 bases, with 14 bases between the two germline ends. CDR3 region: CASSQDRAGLDGYTF. CDR3 coding DNA: TGTGCCAGCAGCCAAGATCGGGCAGGGCTGGATGGCTACACCTTC.

This rearrangement joins TRBV2 to TRBJ1-2; 7 nucleotides agree with TRBD1. CDR1 and CDR2 from the germline V gene are SNHLY and FYNNEI. The CDR3 is 14 residues long. V shed 4 bases and J 4 bases; nucleotides not matched to a gene: 6. CDR3 in DNA: TGTGCCAGCAGTGCGCAGGGGGGACGCTATGGCTACACCTTC. Its translation is CASSAQGGRYGYTF.

J is TRBJ2-7 and V is TRBV29-1, with TRBD1 as a possible D gene (5 bases). The V end lost 5 bases, the J end lost 1 base, and 12 bases lay between the germline ends. This CDR3 is built from 13 residues. Germline CDR1 is SQVTM and CDR2 is ANQGSEA. In DNA form, the CDR3 reads TGCAGCGTTACGACAGACAGTTCCTACGAGCAGTACTTC. Its translation: CSVTTDSSYEQYF.

This clone was picked up a small number of times. The chain couples TRBV18 to TRBJ1-1; 8 positions agree with TRBD1. V lost 1 base and J lost 0; bases outside the gene matches: 4. CDR1 and CDR2 (germline): KGHSH, LQKENI. This CDR3 is built from 16 residues. CDR3 in DNA: TGTGCCAGCTCACCACGCCAGGGGGCCTTGAACACTGAAGCTTTCTTT. Translated: CASSPRQGALNTEAFF.

V usage is TRBV20-1 and J usage is TRBJ2-3; no firm D call. The length of the CDR3 is 11 residues. V was clipped by 0 bases and J by 6 bases, with 4 bases between them. The germline V gene encodes CDR1 DFQATT and CDR2 SNEGSKA (reference sequence). This chain's CDR3 is CSARDHDTQYF. CDR3 bases: TGCAGTGCTAGAGATCACGATACGCAGTATTTT.

This chain connects TRBV30 to TRBJ2-2; unclear D gene. The CDR3 sequence is 11 residues long. V was shortened by 3 bases and J by 6 bases, with 5 bases between the two germline ends. Germline CDR1 and CDR2: GTSNPN and SVGIG (reference sequence). CDR3 nucleotide sequence: TGTGCCTGGAGAGGCCCCGGGGAGCTGTTTTTT. Its protein product is CAWRGPGELFF.

The chain has TRBV14 and TRBJ2-7; the D is unclear. The length of the CDR3 is 13 residues. Per germline, CDR1 SGHDN and CDR2 FVKESK. V lost 4 bases to trimming and J lost 2 bases, with 9 bases between them. The CDR3 coding sequence is TGTGCCAGCAGCCCCTCGTTCCCCTACGAGCAGTACTTC. Its protein is CASSPSFPYEQYF.

There are a few counts of this clone. This chain joins TRBV4-1 and TRBJ1-2; D perhaps matches TRBD1 (6 bases). Germline V lookup: CDR1 MGHRA, CDR2 YSYEKL. The CDR3 has 15 amino acids. V was clipped by 3 bases and J by 4 bases, with 15 bases between them. Here the CDR3 reads CASSQGRDKAYGYTF. The DNA of the CDR3 is TGCGCCAGCAGCCAGGGACGGGACAAGGCCTATGGCTACACCTTC.

J is TRBJ2-1 and V is TRBV29-1, with a weak D call TRBD2 (5 bases). The CDR3 runs 11 residues. The germline V gene encodes CDR1 SQVTM and CDR2 ANQGSEA. V lost 3 bases to trimming and J lost 12 bases, with 12 bases between them. CDR3 loop: CSVDLASRQFF. The DNA of the CDR3 is TGCAGCGTTGACTTGGCTAGCAGGCAGTTCTTC.

This chain uses TRBV6-5 with TRBJ1-5; perhaps TRBD1 as D (6 bases). The V gene's germline CDR1 is MNHEY and CDR2 SVGAGI. V lost 5 bases and J 5 bases, leaving 13 bases between the germline ends. The CDR3 is 14 residues long. CDR3 nucleotide sequence: TGTGCCAGCAGTCGATCGTACAGGGATCAGCCCCAGCATTTT. It translates to CASSRSYRDQPQHF.

The chain has TRBV7-2 and TRBJ1-2, with TRBD1 as a possible D gene (5 bases). V lost 1 base and J lost 6, with 12 bases in between. Germline values: CDR1 SGHTA, CDR2 FQGNSA. The length of the CDR3 is 14 residues. CDR3 coding DNA: TGTGCCAGCAGCTTAGAGGGACGGCTACATGGCTACACCTTC. It codes for CASSLEGRLHGYTF.

Comment on this clone: This sample also contains other DNA sequences that code for the same CDR3. V is TRBV29-1 and J is TRBJ1-1, with a weak D call TRBD1 (5 bases). Germline lookup yields CDR1 SQVTM and CDR2 ANQGSEA. The CDR3 loop spans 13 amino acids. V was cut by 6 bases and J by 0 bases, with 11 bases left in between. The CDR3 spells CSVGGVMNTEAFF. CDR3 coding DNA: TGCAGCGTGGGGGGTGTCATGAACACTGAAGCTTTCTTT. Drawing the rest from reference TRBV29-1 and TRBJ1-1, the complete variable domain is SAVISQKPSRDICQRGTSLTIQCQVDSQVTMMFWYRQQPGQSLTLIATANQGSEATYESGFVIDKFPISRPNLTFSTLTVSNMSPEDSSIYLCSVGGVMNTEAFFGQGTRLTVV.

This clone turned up a few times. The J gene is TRBJ2-7, the V gene TRBV4-3, with D perhaps TRBD1 (6 bases). Looked up from germline, CDR1 is LGHNA and CDR2 is YSLEER. The germline V and J ends were trimmed by 1 base and 2 bases, with 12 bases remaining between them. The CDR3 is 15 residues long. The CDR3 region is CASSQGPGQPYEQYF. Here the CDR3 DNA reads TGCGCCAGCAGCCAAGGCCCCGGACAGCCCTACGAGCAGTACTTC.

This chain joins TRBV12-5 and TRBJ1-6, with D possibly being TRBD1 (5 bases). Germline loops: CDR1 LGHNT, CDR2 FRNRAP. V gave up 2 bases and J gave up 4 bases, with 9 bases separating them. The CDR3 is made up of 15 amino acids. CDR3 DNA sequence: TGTGCTAGTGGTTTGATCGCAGGGTATAATTCACCCCTCCACTTT. Translating it yields CASGLIAGYNSPLHF.

The V gene is TRBV6-5, the J gene TRBJ2-5, with D perhaps matching TRBD2 (6 bases). The V end lost 6 bases, the J end lost 5 bases, and 16 bases lay between the germline ends. Germline CDR1 is MNHEY and CDR2 is SVGAGI. This CDR3 spans 14 amino acids. The CDR3 loop is CASRYGGDRETQYF. CDR3 sequence (DNA): TGTGCCAGCAGATATGGCGGGGACCGGGAGACCCAGTACTTC.

This clone was counted a few times. Other DNA sequences in this specimen translate into the identical CDR3. The V gene is TRBV29-1, the J gene TRBJ1-1, with 7 nucleotides matching TRBD1. With V trimmed by 7 bases and J by 1 base, 3 bases remained unmatched. This CDR3 is built from 12 residues. Germline CDR1 is SQVTM and CDR2 is ANQGSEA. CDR3 sequence: CSGRQGNTEAFF. DNA of the CDR3: TGCAGCGGGAGACAGGGGAACACTGAAGCTTTCTTT.

This clone has a single count. The chain employs TRBV10-3 and TRBJ1-6; possible D gene TRBD1, 5 bases. This CDR3 region has 13 residues. Per the germline V gene, CDR1 is ENHRY and CDR2 is SYGVKD. Between the trimmed V and J ends, which lost 9 bases and 7 bases, there was a span of 13 bases. In DNA, the CDR3 is TGTGCCATGCGCAGGGAGGAGAATTCACCCCTCCACTTT. Translated, it gives CAMRREENSPLHF.

J is TRBJ1-2 and V is TRBV6-9; D is unresolved. Trimming pared 8 bases from V and 8 bases from J, leaving 6 bases between. Germline V gene sequence: CDR1 MNHGY, CDR2 SVAAGI. This CDR3 comprises 9 residues. The CDR3 DNA reads as TGTGCCAGCGTAGACGGCTACACCTTC. This encodes CASVDGYTF.

The genes are TRBV12-5 and TRBJ2-7, with D hard to call. Germline CDR1 is LGHNT and CDR2 is FRNRAP. The CDR3 spans 11 residues. V was cut by 7 bases and J by 6 bases, with 10 bases left in between. The CDR3 here is CASEVLGEQYF. CDR3 sequence (DNA): TGTGCTAGTGAGGTCCTGGGCGAGCAGTACTTC.